A selection of T cell receptor beta chains follows, all from one sample in a study of shared clonotypes between healthy human individuals. This table comes from immunoSEQ multiplex PCR, and its TCRdb copy is limited to in-frame clones, with some not included. Of about 500,000 clones listed, approximately 77% are singletons. Sequencing was done on a sample of PBMCs. Receptors were obtained from a woman aged 40 to 55 in good health. Some clones in this sample may be carry-over from other donors' samples. CDR3s include the opening cysteine and the closing phenylalanine or tryptophan. D genes are given only for firm matches. Expanded clones are given a class, and other clones once, few, many or no size at all.

J gene: TRBJ2-5
D gene: -
clone size: -
V gene: TRBV7-6
CDR3 DNA: TGTGCCAGCAGCCCCCTAAGAGGACTGGAGACCCAGTACTTC
CDR3 protein: CASSPLRGLETQYF

J gene: TRBJ2-1
D gene: TRBD1
clone size: -
V gene: TRBV10-1
CDR3 DNA: TGCGCCAGCAGTGCTTACCGGGACAGAGGCTACAATGAGCAGTTCTTC
CDR3 protein: CASSAYRDRGYNEQFF

J gene: TRBJ2-2
D gene: -
clone size: -
V gene: TRBV7-3
CDR3 DNA: TGTGCCAGCAGCTTAACGGTGTCGTTAGGGACCGGGGAGCTGTTTTTT
CDR3 protein: CASSLTVSLGTGELFF

J gene: TRBJ2-2
D gene: TRBD2
clone size: -
V gene: TRBV5-1
CDR3 DNA: TGCGCCAGCAGCCAGGGACTAGCGGGAGGGCCTCTCGGGGAGCTGTTTTTT
CDR3 protein: CASSQGLAGGPLGELFF

J gene: TRBJ1-4
D gene: TRBD1
clone size: -
V gene: TRBV28
CDR3 DNA: TGTGCCAGCAGTCCCAGGACAGGCGTTAATGAAAAACTGTTTTTT
CDR3 protein: CASSPRTGVNEKLFF

J gene: TRBJ1-5
D gene: -
clone size: -
V gene: TRBV5-1
CDR3 DNA: TGCGCCAGCAGCTTGGTCACGGGGCCGTTAGGGAGGCCCCAGCATTTT
CDR3 protein: CASSLVTGPLGRPQHF

J gene: TRBJ1-2
D gene: -
clone size: once
V gene: TRBV21-1
CDR3 DNA: TGTGCCAGCAGCAGCCGGGACAGGGGGGTCTATGGCTACACCTTC
CDR3 protein: CASSSRDRGVYGYTF

J gene: TRBJ2-2
D gene: -
clone size: -
V gene: TRBV10-1
CDR3 DNA: TGCGCCAGCAGTACTGATTCGAACACCGGGGAGCTGTTTTTT
CDR3 protein: CASSTDSNTGELFF

J gene: TRBJ2-7
D gene: -
clone size: -
V gene: TRBV5-6
CDR3 DNA: TGTGCCAGCAACTTGGACGTTGCCTACGAGCAGTACTTC
CDR3 protein: CASNLDVAYEQYF

J gene: TRBJ2-3
D gene: TRBD1
clone size: -
V gene: TRBV13
CDR3 DNA: TGTGCCAGCAGCTTAGCTGACAGGGGGCCCGGGGGGCAGTATTTT
CDR3 protein: CASSLADRGPGGQYF

J gene: TRBJ1-4
D gene: -
clone size: -
V gene: TRBV6-6
CDR3 DNA: TGTGCCAGCAGCGGTGAAAAACTGTTTTTT
CDR3 protein: CASSGEKLFF

J gene: TRBJ1-4
D gene: TRBD1
clone size: -
V gene: TRBV7-2
CDR3 DNA: TGTGCCAGCAGCTTAAACAGGGGCGCAAATGAAAAACTGTTTTTT
CDR3 protein: CASSLNRGANEKLFF

J gene: TRBJ2-1
D gene: -
clone size: -
V gene: TRBV7-2
CDR3 DNA: TGTGCCAGCAGCTTAAACGCCCCTAGCGTCGGCAATGAGCAGTTCTTC
CDR3 protein: CASSLNAPSVGNEQFF